This note documents a single T cell receptor (beta chain) sequence. Its specificity is not known. The length of the CDR3 is 14 residues. The germline V and J ends were trimmed by 8 bases and 4 bases, with 15 bases remaining between them. The germline V gene has CDR1 MNHNY and CDR2 SVGAGI (reference sequence). Survey-level resolution applied to immunoSEQ assay v3.0. This table comes from immunoSEQ multiplex PCR, and its TCRdb copy is limited to in-frame clones, with some not included. The sample has about 30,000 clones; approximately 94% are singletons. Amounts of about 0.9-11 million cryopreserved PBMC were held in the samples before DNA extraction. This specimen belongs to a study of long-term antiretroviral therapy in people with HIV. Whole-study findings and limits: HIV repertoires showed narrower CDR3 length ranges than controls.

The chain couples TRBV6-6 to TRBJ1-3; a possible D gene is TRBD1 (6 bases). The TCR sequence derives from a man aged 45 to 65 with HIV. The sequencing here drew on unsorted PBMCs, taken just over 7.3 years after starting antiretroviral therapy. The CDR3 spells CASGGGATGNTIYF. In nucleotides, the CDR3 is TGTGCCAGCGGAGGGGGGGCGACGGGAAACACCATATATTTT.